This T cell receptor (beta chain) originates from a study of blood T cells in healthy people across ages. Germline CDR1 DFQATT, CDR2 SNEGSKA (reference sequence). The J segment lost 3 bases and the V segment lost 5 bases, leaving 9 bases of the junction unmatched. The CDR3 runs 15 residues. Then a second PCR, running about 6 to 11 cycles, was carried out with a sample-barcoded 5' primer and a J-beta primer mix. TCRdb passed the 5' RACE reads through MiXCR, listing each CDR3 protein once. Among about 1.1 million distinct CDR3 sequences listed, 30% to 40% were seen once. The chain couples TRBV20-1 to TRBJ2-1; TRBD1 matches at 8 bases. Sequencing was carried out using blood. The TCR was taken from a young man in good health. CDR3 amino acids: CSAGRLDRGYNEQFF. As DNA, the CDR3 is TGCAGTGCTGGCCGTTTAGACAGGGGCTACAATGAGCAGTTCTTC.